These 8 T cell receptor beta chains share one sample of origin, sequenced in a study of regulatory T cells in long-lasting Graves disease (dated by TCRdb to the early 2020s). The time point tag for this specimen amounts to: persistent/refractory GD, antithyroid drugs over 5 years with positive TRAb. For both TCR sequencing and RNA sequencing, RNA was extracted from PBMCs in TRIzol. Receptors were amplified or captured by multiplex PCR. The reads were generated on an Illumina HiSeq 4000. TCR beta libraries were built with iRepertoire HTBI primers and Arm-PCR amplification of CDR3 regions. TCRdb trimmed public reads at Q25 via fastp, called clones via MiXCR and kept in-frame beta chains. One record per CDR3 amino acid sequence lists the most common genes and DNA. The sample profile shows 300,000 to 350,000 distinct CDR3 sequences; around 20% of them were found once. The ten largest account for 25% to 30% of the sample.

Material: peripheral blood mononuclear cells (PBMCs), obtained when the disease was refractory, from a patient treated with antithyroid drugs. All receptors come from a female donor with Graves disease.

This chain uses TRBV6-5 with TRBJ2-1, with 10 bases aligning to TRBD2. The CDR3 spans 15 residues. V trimming: 2 bases; J trimming: 5 bases; junction bases outside the gene matches: 3. Per germline, CDR1 MNHEY and CDR2 SVGAGI. The CDR3 bases are TGTGCCAGCAGTTACAGCACTAGCGGGAACAATGAGCAGTTCTTC. This codes for CASSYSTSGNNEQFF.

The rearrangement uses TRBV11-2 and TRBJ2-2; TRBD1 agrees at 7 bases. The length of the CDR3 is 14 residues. V was clipped by 6 bases and J by 8 bases; unmatched bases: 9. CDR1 is SGHAT and CDR2 is FQNNGV in the germline V gene. CDR3 amino acids: CASSRRGLTGELFF. CDR3 bases: TGTGCCAGCAGTCGCAGGGGGTTGACAGGGGAGCTGTTTTTT.

This clonotype was picked up a small number of times. CDR3 DNA: TGTGCCAGCTCACCATTAACAGCGAACACTGAAGCTTTCTTT. Translation gives CASSPLTANTEAFF. This rearrangement joins TRBV18 to TRBJ1-1; D unresolved. V lost 2 bases, J lost 1 base, and 8 bases lay in between. The CDR3 totals 14 residues. Germline-derived CDR1 and CDR2 are KGHSH and LQKENI.

This clonotype has a handful of counts. The CDR3 bases are TGCGCCAGCAGCCCTGCGGGGGGATCCTACGAGCAGTACTTC. Translating it yields CASSPAGGSYEQYF. The rearrangement uses TRBV5-1 and TRBJ2-7; 8 nucleotides line up with TRBD2. Germline assignment: CDR1 SGHRS and CDR2 YFSETQ. J lost 1 base, V lost 4 bases, and 4 bases had no gene match. CDR3 length: 14 residues.

V is TRBV7-3 and J is TRBJ2-2; 9 bases are shared with TRBD2. Germline V gives CDR1 SGHTA, CDR2 FQGTGA. The CDR3 contains 15 residues. V dropped 6 bases and J dropped 2; count of bases not matched to a gene: 4. In DNA form, the CDR3 reads TGTGCCAGCAGTACGACTAGCGGCAACACCGGGGAGCTGTTTTTT. Translation: CASSTTSGNTGELFF.

J is TRBJ2-5 and V is TRBV7-3; D gene ambiguous. Germline CDR1 reads SGHTA; CDR2 reads FQGTGA. The CDR3 consists of 13 residues. The germline V and J ends were trimmed by 3 bases and 7 bases, with 12 bases remaining between them. The chain's CDR3 is CASSFDHPGTQYF. CDR3 nucleotides: TGTGCCAGCAGCTTCGACCACCCTGGGACCCAGTACTTC.

V is TRBV20-1 and J is TRBJ2-5, with a weak D call TRBD1 (5 bases). The CDR3 is 13 residues long. Trimming took 6 bases from V and 4 from J, leaving 15 bases between them. From germline, CDR1 is DFQATT and CDR2 SNEGSKA (reference sequence). CDR3 residues: CSARTGRRETQYF. CDR3 nucleotide sequence: TGCAGTGCGAGAACAGGCAGGAGAGAGACCCAGTACTTC.

For this clonotype: Compared with germline, one end of the junction differs, possibly owing to a read error. The chain uses TRBV24-1 and TRBJ2-4; D may correspond to TRBD1 or TRBD2 (5 bases each). Looked up from germline, CDR1 is KGHDR and CDR2 is SFDVKD. The CDR3 runs to 14 residues. CDR3 DNA: TGTGCCACCAGTGATTGGACCCCCGGGACCTCGACTTGTTTT. This codes for CATSDWTPGTSTCF.